Described below is a single T cell receptor (beta chain) sequence and its context. No cognate antigen has been identified for it. No quality values exist for individual bases; no much larger clone is one base distant. The library was generated by RT-PCR. Instrument used: NextSeq 550. TCRdb reprocessed the public reads (quality trimming at Q25 with fastp, clone calling with MiXCR) and kept in-frame beta chains. Each entry is one CDR3 protein sequence, shown with its most common DNA and genes. Counted in this sample were 800,000 to 1,000,000 distinct CDR3 sequences; more than 15% of them appeared once. The ten largest make up about 6% of the sample. Ends trimmed: V by 5 bases, J by 1 base; bases unmatched to a gene: 9. The germline V gene yields SGDLS for CDR1 and YYNGEE for CDR2. The CDR3 runs 16 residues from the cysteine to the phenylalanine. Just the 48-base CDR3 DNA is kept, in frame starting at base 1.

This entry belongs to a study of patients and donors after allogeneic stem cell transplantation (dated by TCRdb to 2018 to 2021). Material for sequencing was blood, either unsorted or a sorted T cell fraction (not recorded which). The chain was built from TRBV9 and TRBJ1-3; 7 central bases correspond to TRBD1. This TCR was recovered from a human donor who was either an allogeneic HSCT recipient or a stem cell or donor lymphocyte infusion donor (not recorded which). It is not recorded whose cells these are; they may come from a transplant donor. The encoded CDR3 is CASSASGGDSGNTIYF. In nucleotide form, the sequence is TGTGCCAGCAGTGCCTCAGGGGGTGATTCTGGAAACACCATATATTTT.